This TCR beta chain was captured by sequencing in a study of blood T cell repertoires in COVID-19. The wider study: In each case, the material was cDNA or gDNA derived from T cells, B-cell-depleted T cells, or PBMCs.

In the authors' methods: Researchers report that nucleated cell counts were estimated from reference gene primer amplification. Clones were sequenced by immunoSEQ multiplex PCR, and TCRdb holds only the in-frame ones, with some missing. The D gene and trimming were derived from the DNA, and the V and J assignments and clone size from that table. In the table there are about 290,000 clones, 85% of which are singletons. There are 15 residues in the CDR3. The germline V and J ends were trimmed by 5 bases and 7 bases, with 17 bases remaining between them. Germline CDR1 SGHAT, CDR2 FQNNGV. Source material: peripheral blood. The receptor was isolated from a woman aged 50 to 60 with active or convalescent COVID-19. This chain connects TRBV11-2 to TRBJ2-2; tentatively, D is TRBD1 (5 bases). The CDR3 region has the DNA TGTGCCAGCAGCCCCGTGGCAGGGTGGGTCGGGGAGCTGTTTTTT. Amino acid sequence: CASSPVAGWVGELFF.